The next 8 T cell receptor beta chains were all read from a single sample in a study of CXCR3-negative and CXCR3-positive naive CD8 T cells. Their specific antigens are unknown. All TRB cDNA libraries came from 5' RACE performed with UMI labels. Following a re-call of the 5' RACE reads, TCRdb has one entry per CDR3 protein and lacks DNA. The sample table includes some 100,000 distinct CDR3 sequences. General study points: In CXCR3-positive naive cells, the TRB CDR3s were more hydrophobic than in CXCR3-negative naive cells.

The specimen was naive CXCR3+ CD8+ T cells from blood. Described subset: CD45RO-CCR7+CD27+CD95- naive CD8+ T cells expressing CXCR3 (TNR3+). These receptors all stem from a human donor in good health. Some clones in this sample may be carry-over from other donors' samples.

V gene TRBV5-5 combines with J gene TRBJ2-7; as DNA is missing, the TRBD2 call by TCRdb cannot be tested. Per the germline V gene, CDR1 is SGHKS and CDR2 is YYEKEE (reference sequence). The CDR3 is 13 amino acids. CDR3 sequence: CASSTPPAYEQYF.

This CDR3 reads CASSRTDQNTGELFF. This chain uses TRBV5-1 with TRBJ2-2; TCRdb returns TRBD1, unconfirmable since there is no DNA. Looked up from germline, CDR1 is SGHRS and CDR2 is YFSETQ. CDR3 length equals 15 residues.

This rearrangement joins TRBV6-5 to TRBJ1-5; TCRdb's assignment of TRBD1 cannot be checked, as there is no DNA. The germline V gene has CDR1 MNHEY and CDR2 SVGAGI. The CDR3 extends over 15 amino acids. CDR3 protein: CASSPDGYSNQPQHF.

The chain combines TRBV15 with TRBJ1-6; TCRdb proposes TRBD1, but this gene call is untestable without DNA. CDR1 and CDR2 (germline): LNHNV, YYDKDF (reference sequence). This CDR3 has 15 amino acids. CDR3 loop: CATSRARGTNSPLHF.

The CDR3 loop is CASQTGRYNEQFF. J is TRBJ2-1 and V is TRBV28; TCRdb gives TRBD1 as the D gene, but with no DNA this cannot be confirmed. From germline, CDR1 is MDHEN and CDR2 SYDVKM. The CDR3 has 13 amino acids.

The chain links TRBV29-1 to TRBJ1-1. In germline, CDR1 is SQVTM, CDR2 ANQGSEA. This CDR3 spans 13 amino acids. The CDR3 sequence is CSVEDEKNTEAFF.

The chain couples TRBV23-1 to TRBJ2-5; absent DNA, TCRdb's TRBD1 call cannot be checked. TRBV23-1 is an ORF; its function is uncertain. The CDR3 extends over 16 amino acids. The CDR3 is CASSQQDSPQGETQYF.

The genes are TRBV5-6 and TRBJ1-6; TCRdb's assignment of TRBD1 cannot be checked, as there is no DNA. CDR3 size: 15 residues. Germline V gives CDR1 SGHDT, CDR2 YYEEEE. CDR3 protein: CASSLLGAANSPLHF.